Listed here are 8 T cell receptor beta chains from one sample, sequenced in a study of cytomegalovirus exposure and HLA in healthy donors. With 60 Vbeta and 13 Jbeta primers, the PCR was carried out. Sequencing was performed with immunoSEQ multiplex PCR; in TCRdb, only in-frame clones are kept and a portion is missing. This sample has some 70,000 clones; about 80% occur once, and the top ten carry 6.3%. Sequences were obtained from PBMCs. These receptors came from a man in his forties or fifties in good health and CMV-seronegative.

The chain carries TRBV30 and TRBJ2-1; TRBD2 matches at 10 bases. Per the germline V gene, CDR1 is GTSNPN and CDR2 is SVGIG (reference sequence). V was pared by 2 bases and J by 3 bases, with 7 bases of the junction left unmatched. The CDR3 extends over 16 amino acids. CDR3 in amino acids: CAWSPKRGGFYNEQFF. CDR3 coding DNA: TGTGCCTGGAGTCCAAAGCGGGGGGGATTCTACAATGAGCAGTTCTTC.

This clone was seen a handful of times. This sequence joins TRBV19 and TRBJ1-1; D ambiguous. The CDR3 length is 11 residues. From germline, CDR1 is LNHDA and CDR2 SQIVND (reference sequence). Trimming removed 5 bases at V and 5 bases at J, with 6 bases between. DNA of the CDR3: TGTGCCAGTAGTGCGATGACTGAAGCTTTCTTT. Translated: CASSAMTEAFF.

The chain joins TRBV7-3 to TRBJ2-6, with D tentatively TRBD2 (6 bases). This CDR3 spans 17 amino acids. V was pared by 5 bases and J by 8 bases, with 22 bases between. The germline CDR1 and CDR2 sequences are SGHTA and FQGTGA. The chain's CDR3 is CASSGRAPLRGTNVLTF. In nucleotides, the CDR3 is TGTGCCAGCAGCGGCCGGGCCCCCCTCCGCGGGACCAACGTCCTGACTTTC.

This clone is a singleton in its sample. The rearrangement links TRBV30 to TRBJ2-1, with a possible D match to TRBD1 (5 bases). The CDR3 spans 13 residues. Per the germline V gene, CDR1 is GTSNPN and CDR2 is SVGIG (reference sequence). V was trimmed by 4 bases and J by 14 bases, leaving 21 bases between them. CDR3: CAWNRGPNSAEFF. The CDR3 nucleotides are TGTGCCTGGAATAGGGGCCCCAACTCGGCGGAGTTCTTC. Drawing the rest from reference TRBV30 and TRBJ2-1, the complete variable domain is SQTIHQWPATLVQPVGSPLSLECTVEGTSNPNLYWYRQAAGRGLQLLFYSVGIGQISSEVPQNLSASRPQDRQFILSSKKLLLSDSGFYLCAWNRGPNSAEFFGPGTRLTVL.

This clone was recorded a few times. The rearrangement joins TRBV5-8 to TRBJ2-2, with a possible D match to TRBD2 (5 bases). This CDR3 comprises 14 residues. Germline CDR1 is SGHTS and CDR2 is YDEGEE. Trimming took off 8 bases at V and 1 base at J, with 12 bases between the two ends. The CDR3 is CASGRGLNTGELFF. As DNA, the CDR3 is TGTGCCAGTGGGCGCGGGCTGAACACCGGGGAGCTGTTTTTT. The full variable domain, with the rest looked up from reference TRBV5-8 and TRBJ2-2, is EAGVTQSPTHLIKTRGQQATLRCSPISGHTSVYWYQQALGLGLQFLLWYDEGEERNRGNFPPRFSGRQFPNYSSELNVNALELEDSALYLCASGRGLNTGELFFGEGSRLTVL.

CDR3 coding DNA: TGTGCCAGCAGTCGGGGGGACCGGATCACTAGTGGCTACACCTTC. Translating gives CASSRGDRITSGYTF. The V and J genes are TRBV6-5 and TRBJ1-2; the D gene is possibly TRBD1 (5 bases). Germline CDR1 reads MNHEY; CDR2 reads SVGAGI. V shed 5 bases and J shed 7 bases, with 20 bases lying between them. CDR3 length: 15 residues.

The V and J genes are TRBV11-2 and TRBJ2-7, with D perhaps TRBD1 (5 bases). This CDR3 is 14 amino acids long. The germline V gene has CDR1 SGHAT and CDR2 FQNNGV. The germline V and J ends were trimmed by 4 bases and 3 bases, with 13 bases remaining between them. CDR3 loop: CASSSIQEFYEQYF. CDR3 bases: TGTGCCAGCAGCTCCATACAGGAATTCTACGAGCAGTACTTC.

The rearrangement links TRBV19 to TRBJ1-2; TRBD1 is a possible D gene (5 bases). The CDR3 has 15 residues. Trimming left V 3 bases short and J 6 bases short, with 17 bases between. CDR1 and CDR2 from the germline V gene are LNHDA and SQIVND (reference sequence). The CDR3 loop is CASSILFETVNGYTF. CDR3 nucleotide sequence: TGTGCCAGTAGTATTCTCTTTGAGACAGTGAATGGCTACACCTTC. Full variable domain (outside the CDR3, taken from reference TRBV19 and TRBJ1-2): DGGITQSPKYLFRKEGQNVTLSCEQNLNHDAMYWYRQDPGQGLRLIYYSQIVNDFQKGDIAEGYSVSREKKESFPLTVTSAQKNPTAFYLCASSILFETVNGYTFGSGTRLTVV.